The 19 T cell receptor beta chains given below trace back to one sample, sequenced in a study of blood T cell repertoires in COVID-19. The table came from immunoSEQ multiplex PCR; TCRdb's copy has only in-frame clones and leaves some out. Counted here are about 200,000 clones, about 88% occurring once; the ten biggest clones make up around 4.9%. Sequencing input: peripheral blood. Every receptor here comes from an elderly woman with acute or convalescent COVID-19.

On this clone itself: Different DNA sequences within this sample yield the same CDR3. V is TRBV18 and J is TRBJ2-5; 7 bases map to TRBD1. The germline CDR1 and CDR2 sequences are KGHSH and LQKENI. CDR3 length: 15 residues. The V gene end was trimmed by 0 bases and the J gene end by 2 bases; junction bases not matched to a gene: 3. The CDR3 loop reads CASSPPGQRQETQYF. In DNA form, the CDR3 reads TGTGCCAGCTCACCACCGGGACAGAGACAAGAGACCCAGTACTTC.

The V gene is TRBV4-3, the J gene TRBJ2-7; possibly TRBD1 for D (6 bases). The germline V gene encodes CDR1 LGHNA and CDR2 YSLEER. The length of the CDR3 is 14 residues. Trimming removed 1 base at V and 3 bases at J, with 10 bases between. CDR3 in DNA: TGCGCCAGCAGCCAAGCGACACAGGGCTACGAGCAGTACTTC. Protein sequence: CASSQATQGYEQYF.

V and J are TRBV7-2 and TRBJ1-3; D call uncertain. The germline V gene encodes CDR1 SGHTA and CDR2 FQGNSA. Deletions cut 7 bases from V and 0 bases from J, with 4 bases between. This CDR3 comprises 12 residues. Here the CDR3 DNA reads TGTGCCAGCACCAACTCTGGAAACACCATATATTTT. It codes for CASTNSGNTIYF.

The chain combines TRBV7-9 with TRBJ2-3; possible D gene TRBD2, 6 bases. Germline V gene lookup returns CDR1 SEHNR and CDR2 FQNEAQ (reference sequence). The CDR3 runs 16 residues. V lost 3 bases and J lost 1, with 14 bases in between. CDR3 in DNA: TGTGCCAGCAGCTTGGGCGGGATACCGGGCACAGATACGCAGTATTTT. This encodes CASSLGGIPGTDTQYF.

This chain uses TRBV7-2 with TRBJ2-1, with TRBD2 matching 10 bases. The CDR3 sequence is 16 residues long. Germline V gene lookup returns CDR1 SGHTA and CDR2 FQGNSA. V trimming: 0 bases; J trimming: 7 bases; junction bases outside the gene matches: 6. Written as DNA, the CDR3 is TGTGCCAGCAGCTTAGCGAGCGGGAGGGCCAGGAATGAGCAGTTCTTC. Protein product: CASSLASGRARNEQFF.

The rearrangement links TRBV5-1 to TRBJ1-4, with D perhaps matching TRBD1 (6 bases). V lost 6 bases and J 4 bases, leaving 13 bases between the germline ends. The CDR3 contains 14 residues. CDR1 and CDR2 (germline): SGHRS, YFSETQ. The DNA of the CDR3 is TGCGCCAGCACTCAGGACAGTCATAATGAAAAACTGTTTTTT. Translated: CASTQDSHNEKLFF.

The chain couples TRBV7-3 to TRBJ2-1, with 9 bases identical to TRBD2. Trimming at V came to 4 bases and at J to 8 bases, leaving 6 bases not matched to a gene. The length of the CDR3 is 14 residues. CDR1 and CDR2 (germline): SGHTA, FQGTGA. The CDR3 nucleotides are TGTGCCAGCAGCTCCGCCGGGACTAGCCATGAGCAGTTCTTC. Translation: CASSSAGTSHEQFF.

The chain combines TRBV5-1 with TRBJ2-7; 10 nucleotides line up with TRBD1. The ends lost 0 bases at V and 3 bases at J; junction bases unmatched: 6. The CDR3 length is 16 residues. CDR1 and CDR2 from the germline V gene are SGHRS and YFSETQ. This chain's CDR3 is CASSLAGGTGDYEQYF. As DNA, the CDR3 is TGCGCCAGCAGCTTGGCCGGGGGGACAGGGGACTACGAGCAGTACTTC.

The CDR3 here is CASSPGTAYEQYF. DNA of the CDR3: TGTGCCAGCTCACCCGGGACAGCCTACGAGCAGTACTTC. This chain uses TRBV18 with TRBJ2-7; 7 bases fit TRBD1. The length of the CDR3 is 13 residues. V lost 3 bases, J lost 2 bases, and 1 base stayed unmatched. CDR1 and CDR2 from the germline V gene are KGHSH and LQKENI.

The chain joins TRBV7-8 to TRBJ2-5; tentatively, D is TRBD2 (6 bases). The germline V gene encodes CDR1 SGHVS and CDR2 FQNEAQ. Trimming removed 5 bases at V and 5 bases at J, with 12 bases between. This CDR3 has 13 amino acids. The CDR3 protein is CASSLASAETQYF. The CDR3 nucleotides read TGTGCCAGCAGCCTTGCTAGCGCGGAGACCCAGTACTTC.

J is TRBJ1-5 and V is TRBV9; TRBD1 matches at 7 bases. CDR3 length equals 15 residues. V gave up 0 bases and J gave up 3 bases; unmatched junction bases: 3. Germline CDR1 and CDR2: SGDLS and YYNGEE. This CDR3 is CASSVGGTDNQPQHF. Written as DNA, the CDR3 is TGTGCCAGCAGCGTAGGAGGGACAGACAATCAGCCCCAGCATTTT.

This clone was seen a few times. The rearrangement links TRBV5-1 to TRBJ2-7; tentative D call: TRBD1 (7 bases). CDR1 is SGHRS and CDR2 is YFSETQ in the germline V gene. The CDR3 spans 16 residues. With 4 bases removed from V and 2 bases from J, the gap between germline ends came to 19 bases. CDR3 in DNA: TGCGCCAGCAGCCCGGGCCCAGGGGGGCTTACCTACGAGCAGTACTTC. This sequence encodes CASSPGPGGLTYEQYF. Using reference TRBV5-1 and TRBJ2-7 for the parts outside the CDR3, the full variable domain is KAGVTQTPRYLIKTRGQQVTLSCSPISGHRSVSWYQQTPGQGLQFLFEYFSETQRNKGNFPGRFSGRQFSNSRSEMNVSTLELGDSALYLCASSPGPGGLTYEQYFGPGTRLTVT.

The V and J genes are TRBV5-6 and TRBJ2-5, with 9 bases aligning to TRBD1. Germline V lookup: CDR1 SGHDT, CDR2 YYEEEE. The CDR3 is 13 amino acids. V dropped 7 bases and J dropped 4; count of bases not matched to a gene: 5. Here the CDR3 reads CASRTGVSETQYF. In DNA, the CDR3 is TGTGCCAGCCGGACAGGGGTTTCAGAGACCCAGTACTTC.

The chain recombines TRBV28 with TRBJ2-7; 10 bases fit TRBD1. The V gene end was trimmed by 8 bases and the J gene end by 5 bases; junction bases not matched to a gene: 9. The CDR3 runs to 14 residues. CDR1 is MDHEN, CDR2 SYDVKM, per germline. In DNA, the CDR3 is TGTGCCAGCCTTACCGGGACAGGGGACCACGAGCAGTACTTC. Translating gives CASLTGTGDHEQYF.

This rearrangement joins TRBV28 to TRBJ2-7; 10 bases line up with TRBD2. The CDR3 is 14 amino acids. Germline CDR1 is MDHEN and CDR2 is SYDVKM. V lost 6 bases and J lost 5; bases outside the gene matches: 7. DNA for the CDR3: TGTGCCAGCAGGCTATTAGCGGGAGGCCACGAGCAGTACTTC. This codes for CASRLLAGGHEQYF.

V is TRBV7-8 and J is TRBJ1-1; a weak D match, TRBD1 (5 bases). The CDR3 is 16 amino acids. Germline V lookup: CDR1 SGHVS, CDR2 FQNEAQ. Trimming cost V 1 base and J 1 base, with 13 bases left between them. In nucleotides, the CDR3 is TGTGCCAGCAGCTTAGAAAACAGGATAACGAACACTGAAGCTTTCTTT. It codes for CASSLENRITNTEAFF.

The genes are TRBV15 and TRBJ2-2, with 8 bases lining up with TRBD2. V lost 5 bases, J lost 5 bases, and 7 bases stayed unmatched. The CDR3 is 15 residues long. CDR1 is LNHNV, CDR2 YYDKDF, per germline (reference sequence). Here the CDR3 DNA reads TGTGCCACCAGCTTTCGGACGGGGGGGACCGGGGAGCTGTTTTTT. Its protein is CATSFRTGGTGELFF.

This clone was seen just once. For the CDR3, the DNA is TGTGCCAGCAGCCAACCGGGACAGCTCTATGGCTACACCTTC. Protein product: CASSQPGQLYGYTF. The V call is TRBV7-9, the J call TRBJ1-2; TRBD1 aligns across 7 bases. J lost 4 bases, V lost 5 bases, and 7 bases had no gene match. The length of the CDR3 is 14 residues. Germline V gives CDR1 SEHNR, CDR2 FQNEAQ (reference sequence).

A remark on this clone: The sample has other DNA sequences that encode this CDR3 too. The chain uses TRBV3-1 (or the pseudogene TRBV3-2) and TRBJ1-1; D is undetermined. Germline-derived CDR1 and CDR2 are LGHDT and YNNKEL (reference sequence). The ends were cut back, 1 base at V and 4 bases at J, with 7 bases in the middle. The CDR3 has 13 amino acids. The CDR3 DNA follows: TGTGCCAGCAGCCAAGTCGGCGGCACTGAAGCTTTCTTT. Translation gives CASSQVGGTEAFF.